The clone carrying this TCR beta chain has a single count. Its antigen is unknown. This specimen comes from a study of long-term antiretroviral therapy in people with HIV. Study findings and constraints: Documentation of ART adherence, viral resistance or therapy changes was absent.

The immunoSEQ assay was v3.0, run at survey level. For each individual sample, sequencing targeted 40,000-50,000 T-cell genomes. Libraries were prepared by immunoSEQ multiplex PCR; TCRdb keeps only in-frame clonotypes and omits some of them. The sample holds 15,000 to 25,000 clones, approximately 90% seen once. PBMC samples from each donor numbered at least one pre-ART and at least two post-ART. The samples comprised roughly 0.9-11 million cryopreserved PBMC ahead of DNA extraction. The sequenced sample was unsorted PBMCs, obtained 4.4 years before starting antiretroviral therapy. This TCR came from a woman in her twenties or thirties with HIV.

As DNA, the CDR3 is TGCAGCGTTGAGAGGGGGGACGAGACCCAGTACTTC. Protein product: CSVERGDETQYF. The chain combines TRBV29-1 with TRBJ2-5; D is tentatively TRBD1 or TRBD2 (6 bases each). This CDR3 is built from 12 residues. Trimming left V 3 bases short and J 5 bases short, with 10 bases between. Germline V lookup: CDR1 SQVTM, CDR2 ANQGSEA.